This T cell receptor beta chain was identified in a study of cytomegalovirus exposure and HLA in healthy donors. V lost 6 bases to trimming and J lost 4 bases, with 15 bases between them. Germline V gene lookup returns CDR1 SQVTM and CDR2 ANQGSEA. The CDR3 covers 13 residues. This table comes from immunoSEQ multiplex PCR, and its TCRdb copy is limited to in-frame clones, with some not included. The table includes about 69,000 clones, about 94% detected once. The clonotype was recovered from a woman in her late teens or twenties in good health and CMV-seronegative. Material for sequencing was PBMCs. This sequence joins TRBV29-1 and TRBJ2-5, with D possibly being TRBD2 (5 bases). The CDR3 sequence is CSVSRARGETQYF. DNA of the CDR3: TGCAGCGTCTCCCGGGCCCGGGGAGAGACCCAGTACTTC.